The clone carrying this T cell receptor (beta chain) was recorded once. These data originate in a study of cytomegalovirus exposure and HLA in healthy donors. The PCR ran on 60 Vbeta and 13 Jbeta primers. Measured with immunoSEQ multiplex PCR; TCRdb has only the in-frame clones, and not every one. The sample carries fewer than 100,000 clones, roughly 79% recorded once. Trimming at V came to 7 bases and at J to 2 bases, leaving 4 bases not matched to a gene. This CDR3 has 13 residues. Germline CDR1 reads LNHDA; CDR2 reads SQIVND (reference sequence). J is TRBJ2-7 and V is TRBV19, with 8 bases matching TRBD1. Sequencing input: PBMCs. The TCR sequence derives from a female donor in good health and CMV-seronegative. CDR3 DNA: TGTGCCAGTATGGGACAGGATACCTACGAGCAGTACTTC. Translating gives CASMGQDTYEQYF.